The T cell receptor beta chain described here comes from a study of T cells in Graves' hyperthyroidism and ophthalmopathy. This clonotype has at least ten counts. Amplification of TCR beta CDR3 regions used RNA as the template. The HTBI set primed first-round TCR CDR3 RT-PCR. A single record per CDR3 protein comes from TCRdb applying MiXCR to the multiplex PCR reads. This table has about 350,000 distinct CDR3 sequences, 15% to 20% appearing once. This CDR3 spans 13 amino acids. Between the trimmed V and J ends, which lost 2 bases and 3 bases, there was a span of 11 bases. Per the germline V gene, CDR1 is GTSNPN and CDR2 is SVGIG (reference sequence). Exclusion of a patient resulted from uncontrolled infection, other autoimmune disease, pregnancy or lactation.

V usage is TRBV30 and J usage is TRBJ2-7; D is undetermined. Sequencing input: blood. This sequence originates from a woman between 40 and 55 years old with Graves' ophthalmopathy. CDR3 nucleotides: TGTGCCTGGAGTCTTACGGGTCTCTACGAGCAGTACTTC. Translation: CAWSLTGLYEQYF.